The 24 T cell receptor beta chains presented below share a single source sample, sequenced in a study of cytomegalovirus exposure and HLA in healthy donors. 60 Vbeta and 13 Jbeta primers were used in PCR. The protocol was immunoSEQ multiplex PCR, while the TCRdb copy is restricted to in-frame clones and leaves out a portion. The data contain approximately 110,000 clones, roughly four fifths of them singletons. Sequencing was carried out using PBMCs. The source is a man aged 35 to 55 in good health and CMV-seronegative.

Only one count was recorded for this clone. The rearrangement uses TRBV28 and TRBJ1-4; TRBD1 agrees at 10 bases. The CDR3 is made up of 15 amino acids. V trimming: 4 bases; J trimming: 10 bases; junction bases outside the gene matches: 9. Germline loops: CDR1 MDHEN, CDR2 SYDVKM. The CDR3 nucleotides are TGTGCCAGCAGTTCGCCGACAGGGGGCTTGCGAAAACTGTTTTTT. Translating it yields CASSSPTGGLRKLFF.

This chain uses TRBV30 with TRBJ2-7; the D gene is possibly TRBD1 (6 bases). CDR3 size: 12 residues. The germline V gene encodes CDR1 GTSNPN and CDR2 SVGIG (reference sequence). V gave up 2 bases and J gave up 6 bases, with 11 bases separating them. CDR3 in amino acids: CAWSLNRAEQYF. The CDR3 coding sequence is TGTGCCTGGAGTCTCAACAGGGCCGAGCAGTACTTC.

The chain carries TRBV27 and TRBJ2-3, with TRBD2 matching over 10 bases. The ends lost 6 bases at V and 1 base at J; junction bases unmatched: 7. Germline CDR1 and CDR2: MNHEY and SMNVEV (reference sequence). The CDR3 contains 16 residues. The CDR3 sequence is CASSPGLAKGTDTQYF. The CDR3, as DNA: TGTGCCAGCAGCCCGGGACTAGCGAAGGGCACAGATACGCAGTATTTT.

CDR3 bases: TGTGCCAGCAGCTTAAACAGGGGGCAGTCACCCCTCCACTTT. Amino acid sequence: CASSLNRGQSPLHF. The gene calls are TRBV5-6 and TRBJ1-6; 9 bases map to TRBD1. CDR1 is SGHDT and CDR2 is YYEEEE in the germline V gene. V was clipped by 2 bases and J by 10 bases; unmatched bases: 4. The CDR3 covers 14 residues. Full variable domain (remainder filled in from reference TRBV5-6 and TRBJ1-6): DAGVTQSPTHLIKTRGQQVTLRCSPKSGHDTVSWYQQALGQGPQFIFQYYEEEERQRGNFPDRFSGHQFPNYSSELNVNALLLGDSALYLCASSLNRGQSPLHFGNGTRLTVT.

The chain links TRBV7-6 to TRBJ1-2; D call uncertain. The CDR3 loop spans 13 amino acids. Germline values: CDR1 SGHVS, CDR2 FNYEAQ. With 4 bases removed from V and 4 bases from J, the gap between germline ends came to 10 bases. The CDR3 loop reads CASSSFGGYGYTF. CDR3 nucleotides: TGTGCCAGCAGCTCGTTCGGTGGCTATGGCTACACCTTC.

The chain is built from TRBV6-1 and TRBJ1-1, with unresolved D. Germline V gives CDR1 MNHNS, CDR2 SASEGT. CDR3 length: 13 residues. V was cut by 7 bases and J by 5 bases, with 14 bases left in between. The CDR3 spells CASTKAHGTEAFF. CDR3 DNA: TGTGCCAGCACCAAAGCGCATGGGACTGAAGCTTTCTTT.

This clone was observed a few times. The CDR3 DNA is TGTGCCAGCAGCGCGGGACAGTACCAAGAGACCCAGTACTTC. Protein product: CASSAGQYQETQYF. The chain is built from TRBV11-2 and TRBJ2-5, with D possibly TRBD1 on 7 matching bases. Germline CDR1 reads SGHAT; CDR2 reads FQNNGV. With 5 bases removed from V and 0 bases from J, the gap between germline ends came to 10 bases. The CDR3 consists of 14 residues.

This chain links TRBV6-4 with TRBJ1-1, with D hard to call. The germline gives CDR1 MRHNA, CDR2 SNTAGT. The germline V and J ends were trimmed by 2 bases and 4 bases, with 11 bases remaining between them. This CDR3 has 14 amino acids. The chain's CDR3 is CASSDGGVGTEAFF. CDR3 sequence (DNA): TGTGCCAGCAGTGACGGCGGGGTCGGCACTGAAGCTTTCTTT.

V gene TRBV6-1 combines with J gene TRBJ1-1; D is perhaps TRBD1 (5 bases). The V gene's germline CDR1 is MNHNS and CDR2 SASEGT. The CDR3 loop spans 14 amino acids. Between the trimmed V and J ends, which lost 11 bases and 4 bases, there was a span of 20 bases. CDR3 sequence: CAATGGKVSTEAFF. The CDR3 DNA reads as TGTGCCGCAACGGGGGGGAAGGTGAGCACTGAAGCTTTCTTT.

The V gene is TRBV28, the J gene TRBJ1-1; D call uncertain. Germline lookup yields CDR1 MDHEN and CDR2 SYDVKM. The CDR3 is 15 residues long. V was cut by 2 bases and J by 0 bases, with 10 bases left in between. The CDR3, as DNA: TGTGCCAGCAGTTTAAGTCCGGTCATGAACACTGAAGCTTTCTTT. Amino acids: CASSLSPVMNTEAFF. The whole variable domain, filled in from reference TRBV28 and TRBJ1-1, reads DVKVTQSSRYLVKRTGEKVFLECVQDMDHENMFWYRQDPGLGLRLIYFSYDVKMKEKGDIPEGYSVSREKKERFSLILESASTNQTSMYLCASSLSPVMNTEAFFGQGTRLTVV.

CDR3 protein: CASSRPRERNTGELFF. The CDR3 coding sequence is TGCGCCAGCAGTCGCCCCCGGGAGCGCAACACCGGGGAGCTGTTTTTT. The chain uses TRBV4-1 and TRBJ2-2; TRBD2 might be the D (6 bases). Germline values: CDR1 MGHRA, CDR2 YSYEKL. The CDR3 spans 16 residues. The V gene lost 6 bases and the J gene lost 2 bases, with 16 bases spanning the gap.

This sequence joins TRBV19 and TRBJ2-7; possible D gene TRBD2, 6 bases. With 3 bases removed from V and 5 bases from J, the gap between germline ends came to 14 bases. CDR3 length: 14 residues. CDR1 is LNHDA and CDR2 is SQIVND in the germline V gene (reference sequence). CDR3 nucleotides: TGTGCCAGTAGTATCACTGGGGGGTGGAACGAGCAGTACTTC. Translation gives CASSITGGWNEQYF. Using reference TRBV19 and TRBJ2-7 for the parts outside the CDR3, the full variable domain is DGGITQSPKYLFRKEGQNVTLSCEQNLNHDAMYWYRQDPGQGLRLIYYSQIVNDFQKGDIAEGYSVSREKKESFPLTVTSAQKNPTAFYLCASSITGGWNEQYFGPGTRLTVT.

The V and J genes are TRBV6-5 and TRBJ1-5, with a possible D match to TRBD1 (5 bases). The V gene lost 7 bases and the J gene lost 0 bases, with 10 bases spanning the gap. CDR1 and CDR2 from the germline V gene are MNHEY and SVGAGI. There are 14 residues in the CDR3. CDR3 sequence: CASTDSNSNQPQHF. CDR3 nucleotides: TGTGCCAGCACCGACAGTAATAGCAATCAGCCCCAGCATTTT.

This clone was counted a few times. The genes are TRBV4-1 and TRBJ2-2; D is unresolved. V gave up 0 bases and J gave up 4 bases, with 6 bases separating them. Germline V CDR1 and CDR2: MGHRA, YSYEKL. CDR3 size: 14 residues. CDR3 DNA sequence: TGCGCCAGCAGCCAAGATAGAGGCACCGGGGAGCTGTTTTTT. Translating it yields CASSQDRGTGELFF.

The rearrangement uses TRBV7-9 and TRBJ2-7, with D unresolved. The CDR3 has 14 residues. CDR1 is SEHNR, CDR2 FQNEAQ, per germline (reference sequence). V was clipped by 5 bases and J by 3 bases, with 14 bases between them. In DNA form, the CDR3 reads TGTGCCAGCAGCGGTGACGGGTCTTACTACGAGCAGTACTTC. This gives the protein CASSGDGSYYEQYF.

The chain combines TRBV30 with TRBJ2-7; TRBD1 matches at 7 bases. Germline V gene data show CDR1 as GTSNPN and CDR2 as SVGIG (reference sequence). There are 14 residues in the CDR3. Trimming took 4 bases from V and 6 from J; bases not matched to a gene: 12. CDR3 in amino acids: CAWKAGQGVAEQYF. In DNA form, the CDR3 reads TGTGCCTGGAAAGCTGGGCAGGGGGTGGCCGAGCAGTACTTC.

The rearrangement uses TRBV6-5 and TRBJ1-3; D possibly corresponds to TRBD1 (5 bases). Per the germline V gene, CDR1 is MNHEY and CDR2 is SVGAGI. The length of the CDR3 is 15 residues. Trimming took off 2 bases at V and 4 bases at J, with 12 bases between the two ends. CDR3 nucleotides: TGTGCCAGCAGTTACAGGAAGGGGCAGGGAAACACCATATATTTT. This codes for CASSYRKGQGNTIYF.

The V gene is TRBV2, the J gene TRBJ2-5; D perhaps matches TRBD1 (5 bases). This CDR3 is built from 14 residues. Germline values: CDR1 SNHLY, CDR2 FYNNEI. The V end lost 2 bases, the J end lost 3 bases, and 10 bases lay between the germline ends. CDR3 DNA: TGTGCCAGCAGTGAAAATTTCAGGGAAGAGACCCAGTACTTC. Translation gives CASSENFREETQYF.

CDR3 amino acids: CASSLAGTSGIVGELFF. DNA of the CDR3: TGCGCCAGCAGCTTGGCAGGGACTAGCGGGATTGTCGGGGAGCTGTTTTTT. This chain links TRBV5-1 with TRBJ2-2; 13 nucleotides match TRBD2. The ends lost 0 bases at V and 7 bases at J; junction bases unmatched: 6. Germline V gives CDR1 SGHRS, CDR2 YFSETQ. The CDR3 has 17 amino acids.

This sequence joins TRBV19 and TRBJ1-5; the match to TRBD1 covers 8 bases. CDR3 size: 14 residues. With V trimmed by 8 bases and J by 5 bases, 8 bases remained unmatched. CDR1 LNHDA and CDR2 SQIVND come from the germline V gene (reference sequence). CDR3 loop: CASSGRGHDQPQHF. The CDR3 DNA sequence: TGTGCCAGTTCGGGCAGGGGGCACGATCAGCCCCAGCATTTT.

The chain links TRBV7-9 to TRBJ2-3, with a weak D call TRBD2 (7 bases). V was trimmed by 5 bases and J by 5 bases, leaving 20 bases between them. Germline CDR1 is SEHNR and CDR2 is FQNEAQ (reference sequence). The CDR3 loop spans 16 amino acids. The CDR3 loop reads CASSPHSRGAQDTQYF. In nucleotides, the CDR3 is TGTGCCAGCAGCCCTCACAGTCGGGGGGCGCAAGATACGCAGTATTTT.

The table lists this clone with a few counts. The gene calls are TRBV27 and TRBJ1-2; 8 nucleotides agree with TRBD1. Germline-derived CDR1 and CDR2 are MNHEY and SMNVEV (reference sequence). CDR3 length: 14 residues. Trimming took 6 bases from V and 8 from J; bases not matched to a gene: 11. CDR3 in amino acids: CASSSYQGALGYTF. The DNA of the CDR3 is TGTGCCAGCAGCTCCTATCAGGGGGCGTTGGGCTACACCTTC.

J is TRBJ2-7 and V is TRBV27, with D perhaps TRBD2 (5 bases). The germline gives CDR1 MNHEY, CDR2 SMNVEV (reference sequence). The CDR3 length is 14 residues. With 5 bases removed from V and 3 bases from J, the gap between germline ends came to 14 bases. CDR3 residues: CASSPRALGYEQYF. CDR3 in DNA: TGTGCCAGCAGTCCCCGGGCACTAGGCTACGAGCAGTACTTC.

The chain joins TRBV15 to TRBJ1-4, with TRBD1 as a possible D gene (5 bases). The CDR3 contains 14 residues. Trimming took off 5 bases at V and 4 bases at J, with 11 bases between the two ends. From germline, CDR1 is LNHNV and CDR2 YYDKDF (reference sequence). CDR3 bases: TGTGCCACCAGCCGGGGACTGCTTAATGAAAAACTGTTTTTT. Protein product: CATSRGLLNEKLFF.